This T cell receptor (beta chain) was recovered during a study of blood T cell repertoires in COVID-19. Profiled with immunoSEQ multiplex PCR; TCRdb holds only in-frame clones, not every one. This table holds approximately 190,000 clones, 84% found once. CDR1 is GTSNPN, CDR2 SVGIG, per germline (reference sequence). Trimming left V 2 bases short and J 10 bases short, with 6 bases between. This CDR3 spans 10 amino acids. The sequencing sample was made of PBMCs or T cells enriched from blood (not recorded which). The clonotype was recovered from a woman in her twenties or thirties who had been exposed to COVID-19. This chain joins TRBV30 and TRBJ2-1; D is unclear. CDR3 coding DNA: TGTGCCTGGAGTATAGTCGAGCAGTTCTTC. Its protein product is CAWSIVEQFF. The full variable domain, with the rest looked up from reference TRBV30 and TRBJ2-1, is SQTIHQWPATLVQPVGSPLSLECTVEGTSNPNLYWYRQAAGRGLQLLFYSVGIGQISSEVPQNLSASRPQDRQFILSSKKLLLSDSGFYLCAWSIVEQFFGPGTRLTVL.